This T cell receptor (beta chain) was profiled in a study of blood T cell repertoires in COVID-19. Study context: PBMCs, B-cell-depleted T cells, or T cells provided the cDNA or gDNA that made up the material.

The table came from immunoSEQ multiplex PCR; TCRdb's copy has only in-frame clones and leaves some out. The sample carries some 200,000 clones, almost 85% recorded once. CDR3 length: 15 amino acids. Germline V gene lookup returns CDR1 MDHEN and CDR2 SYDVKM. The V and J ends lost 2 bases and 4 bases, in that order; junction bases with no gene match: 3. This sequence originates from a woman in her 50s with active or convalescent COVID-19. The V and J genes are TRBV28 and TRBJ1-4, with 8 nucleotides matching TRBD1. The sample was peripheral blood. The CDR3: CASSLGTGRNEKLFF. DNA for the CDR3: TGTGCCAGCAGTTTAGGGACAGGCCGTAATGAAAAACTGTTTTTT.